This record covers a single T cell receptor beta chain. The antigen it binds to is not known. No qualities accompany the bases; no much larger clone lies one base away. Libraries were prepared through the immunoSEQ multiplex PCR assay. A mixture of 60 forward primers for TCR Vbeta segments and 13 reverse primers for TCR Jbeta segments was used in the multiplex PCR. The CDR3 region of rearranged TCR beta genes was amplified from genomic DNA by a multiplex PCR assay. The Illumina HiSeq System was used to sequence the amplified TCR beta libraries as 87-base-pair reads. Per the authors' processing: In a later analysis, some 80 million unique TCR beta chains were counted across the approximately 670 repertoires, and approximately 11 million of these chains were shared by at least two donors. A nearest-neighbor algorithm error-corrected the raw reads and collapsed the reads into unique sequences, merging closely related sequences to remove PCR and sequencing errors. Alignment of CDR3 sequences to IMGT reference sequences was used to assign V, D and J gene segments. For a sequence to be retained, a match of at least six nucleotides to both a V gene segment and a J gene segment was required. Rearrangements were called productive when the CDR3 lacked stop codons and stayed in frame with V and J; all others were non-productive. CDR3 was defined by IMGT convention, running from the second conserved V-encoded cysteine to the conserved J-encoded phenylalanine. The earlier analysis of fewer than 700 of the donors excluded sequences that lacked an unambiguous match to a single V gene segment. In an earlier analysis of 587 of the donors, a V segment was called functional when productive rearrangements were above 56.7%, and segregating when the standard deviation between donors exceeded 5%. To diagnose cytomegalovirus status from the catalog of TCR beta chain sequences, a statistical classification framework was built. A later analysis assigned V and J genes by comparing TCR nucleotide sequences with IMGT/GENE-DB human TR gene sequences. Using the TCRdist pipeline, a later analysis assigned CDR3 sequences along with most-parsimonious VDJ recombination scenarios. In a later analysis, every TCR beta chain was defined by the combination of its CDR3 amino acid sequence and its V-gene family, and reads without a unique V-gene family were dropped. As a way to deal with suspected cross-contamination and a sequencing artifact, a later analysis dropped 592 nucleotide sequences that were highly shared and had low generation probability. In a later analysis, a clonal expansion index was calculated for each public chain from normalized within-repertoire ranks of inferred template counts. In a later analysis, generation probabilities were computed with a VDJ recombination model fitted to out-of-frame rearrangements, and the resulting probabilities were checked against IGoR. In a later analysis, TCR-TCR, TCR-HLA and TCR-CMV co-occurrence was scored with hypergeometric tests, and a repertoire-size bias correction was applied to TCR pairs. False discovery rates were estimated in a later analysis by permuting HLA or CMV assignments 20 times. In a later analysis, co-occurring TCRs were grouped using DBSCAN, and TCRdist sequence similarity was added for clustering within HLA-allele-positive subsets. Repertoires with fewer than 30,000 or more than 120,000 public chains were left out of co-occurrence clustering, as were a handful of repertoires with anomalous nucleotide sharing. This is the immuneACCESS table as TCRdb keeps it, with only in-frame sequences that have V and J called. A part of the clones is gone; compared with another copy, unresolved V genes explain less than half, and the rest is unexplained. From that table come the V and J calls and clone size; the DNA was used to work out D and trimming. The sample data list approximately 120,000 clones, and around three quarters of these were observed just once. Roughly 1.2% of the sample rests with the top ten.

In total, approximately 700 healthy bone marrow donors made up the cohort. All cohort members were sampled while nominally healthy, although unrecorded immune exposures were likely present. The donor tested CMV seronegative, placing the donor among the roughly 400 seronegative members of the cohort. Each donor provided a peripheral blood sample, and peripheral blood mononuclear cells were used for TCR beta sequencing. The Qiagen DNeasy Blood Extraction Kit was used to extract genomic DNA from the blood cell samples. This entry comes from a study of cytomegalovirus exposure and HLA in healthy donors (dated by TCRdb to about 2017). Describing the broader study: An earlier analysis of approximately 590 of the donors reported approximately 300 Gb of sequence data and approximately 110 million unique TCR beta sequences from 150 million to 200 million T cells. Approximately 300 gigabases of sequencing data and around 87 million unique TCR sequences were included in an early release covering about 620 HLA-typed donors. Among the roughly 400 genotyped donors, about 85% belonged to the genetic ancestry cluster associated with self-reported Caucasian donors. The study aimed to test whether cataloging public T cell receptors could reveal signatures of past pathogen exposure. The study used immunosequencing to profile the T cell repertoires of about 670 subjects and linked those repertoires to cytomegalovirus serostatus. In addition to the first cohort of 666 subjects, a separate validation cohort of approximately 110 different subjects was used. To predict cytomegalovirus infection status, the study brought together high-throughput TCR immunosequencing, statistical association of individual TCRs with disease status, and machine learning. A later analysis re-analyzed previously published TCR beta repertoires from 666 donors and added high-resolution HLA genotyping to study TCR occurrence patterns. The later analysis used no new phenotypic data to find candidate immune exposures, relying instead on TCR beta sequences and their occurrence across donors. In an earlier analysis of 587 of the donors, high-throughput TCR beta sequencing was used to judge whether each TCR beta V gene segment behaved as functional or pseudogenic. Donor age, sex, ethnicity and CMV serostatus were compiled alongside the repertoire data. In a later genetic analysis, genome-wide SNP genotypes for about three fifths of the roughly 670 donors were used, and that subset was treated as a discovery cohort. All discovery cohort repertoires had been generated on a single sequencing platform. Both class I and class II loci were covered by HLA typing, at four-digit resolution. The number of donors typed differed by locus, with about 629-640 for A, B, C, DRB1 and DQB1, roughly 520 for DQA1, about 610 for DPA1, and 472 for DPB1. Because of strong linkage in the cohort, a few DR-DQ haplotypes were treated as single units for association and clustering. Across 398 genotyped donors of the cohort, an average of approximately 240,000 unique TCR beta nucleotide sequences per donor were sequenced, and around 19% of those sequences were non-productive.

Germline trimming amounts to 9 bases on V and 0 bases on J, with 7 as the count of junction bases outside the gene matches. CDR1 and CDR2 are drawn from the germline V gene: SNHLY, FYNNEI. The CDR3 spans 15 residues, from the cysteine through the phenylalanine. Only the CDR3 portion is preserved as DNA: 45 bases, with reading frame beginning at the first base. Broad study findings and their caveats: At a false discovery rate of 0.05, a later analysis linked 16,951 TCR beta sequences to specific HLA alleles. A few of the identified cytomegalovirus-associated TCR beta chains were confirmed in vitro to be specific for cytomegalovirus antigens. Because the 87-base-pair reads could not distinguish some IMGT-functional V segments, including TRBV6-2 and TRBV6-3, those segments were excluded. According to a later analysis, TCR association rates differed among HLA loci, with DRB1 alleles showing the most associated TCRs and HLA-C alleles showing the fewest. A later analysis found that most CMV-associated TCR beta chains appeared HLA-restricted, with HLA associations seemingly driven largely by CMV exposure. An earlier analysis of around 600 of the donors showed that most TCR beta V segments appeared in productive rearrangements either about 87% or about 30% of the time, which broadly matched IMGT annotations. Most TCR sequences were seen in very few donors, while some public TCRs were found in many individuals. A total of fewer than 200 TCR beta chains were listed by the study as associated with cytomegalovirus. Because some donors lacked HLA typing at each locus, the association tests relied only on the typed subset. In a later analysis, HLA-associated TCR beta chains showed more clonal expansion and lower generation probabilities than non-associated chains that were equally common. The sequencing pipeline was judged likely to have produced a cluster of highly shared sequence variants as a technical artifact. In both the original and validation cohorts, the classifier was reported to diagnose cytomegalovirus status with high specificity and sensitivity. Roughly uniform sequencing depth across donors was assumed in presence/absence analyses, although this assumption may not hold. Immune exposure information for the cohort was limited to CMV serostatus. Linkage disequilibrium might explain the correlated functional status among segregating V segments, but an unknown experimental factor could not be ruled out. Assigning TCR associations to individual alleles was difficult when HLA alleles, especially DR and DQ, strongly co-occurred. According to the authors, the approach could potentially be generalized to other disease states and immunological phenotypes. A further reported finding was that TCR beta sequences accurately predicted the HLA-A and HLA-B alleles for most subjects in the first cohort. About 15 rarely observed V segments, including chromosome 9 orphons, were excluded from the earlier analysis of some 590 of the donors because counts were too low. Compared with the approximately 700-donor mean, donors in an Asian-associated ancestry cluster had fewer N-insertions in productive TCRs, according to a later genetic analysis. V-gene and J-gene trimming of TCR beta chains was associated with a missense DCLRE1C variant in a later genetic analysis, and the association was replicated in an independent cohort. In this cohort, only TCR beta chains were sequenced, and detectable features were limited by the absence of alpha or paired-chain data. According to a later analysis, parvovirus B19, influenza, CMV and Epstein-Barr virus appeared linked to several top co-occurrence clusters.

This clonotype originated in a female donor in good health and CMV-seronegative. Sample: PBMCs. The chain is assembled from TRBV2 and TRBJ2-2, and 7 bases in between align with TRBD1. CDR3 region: CASMDRQPNTGELFF. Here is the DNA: TGTGCCAGTATGGACAGGCAACCGAACACCGGGGAGCTGTTTTTT. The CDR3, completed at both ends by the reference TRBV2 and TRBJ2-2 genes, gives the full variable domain EPEVTQTPSHQVTQMGQEVILRCVPISNHLYFYWYRQILGQKVEFLVSFYNNEISEKSEIFDDQFSVERPDGSNFTLKIRSTKLEDSAMYFCASMDRQPNTGELFFGEGSRLTVL.